The rows below give T cell receptor beta chains drawn from one sample of a study of T cell responses to AZD1222 COVID-19 vaccine. Clones were sequenced by immunoSEQ multiplex PCR, and TCRdb holds only the in-frame ones, with some missing. The table includes about 140,000 clones, approximately 85% detected once. The sample here was peripheral blood, taken on day 0 of AZD1222 vaccination. The receptor set was obtained from an adult in good health. The CDR3 runs from the conserved cysteine through the conserved F or W. D genes are given only for firm matches. Size is omitted from some rows. Given values are once, few, many or a class for expanded clones.

d_call | j_call | v_call | clone_size | cdr3_aa | cdr3_nt
TRBD1 | TRBJ1-2 | TRBV3-1/TRBV3-2 | few | CASSQATGVGYTF | TGTGCCAGCAGCCAAGCCACAGGGGTTGGCTACACCTTC
NA | TRBJ1-4 | TRBV5-6 | NA | CASSPLKSATNEKLFF | TGTGCCAGCAGCCCCCTGAAGTCTGCAACTAATGAAAAACTGTTTTTT
NA | TRBJ1-4 | TRBV27 | NA | CASSPGRDEKLFF | TGTGCCAGCAGTCCAGGGAGGGATGAAAAACTGTTTTTT
NA | TRBJ2-3 | TRBV18 | once | CASSPPSRDTQYF | TGTGCCAGCTCACCACCGTCGCGGGATACGCAGTATTTT
NA | TRBJ2-1 | TRBV11-3 | NA | CASSTGTFNEQFF | TGTGCCAGCAGCACCGGCACCTTCAATGAGCAGTTCTTC
NA | TRBJ2-3 | TRBV2 | few | CASSGRALSYTDTQYF | TGTGCCAGCAGTGGAAGGGCATTGTCCTACACAGATACGCAGTATTTT
NA | TRBJ1-2 | TRBV9 | NA | CASSVDVNECYTF | TGTGCCAGCAGCGTAGACGTTAATGAGTGCTACACCTTC
NA | TRBJ1-1 | TRBV7-9 | NA | CASSLQENTEAFF | TGTGCCAGCAGCCTCCAGGAGAACACTGAAGCTTTCTTT
TRBD1 | TRBJ1-2 | TRBV19 | NA | CASKDRDRGGYTF | TGTGCCAGTAAGGACAGGGACAGGGGCGGCTACACCTTC
TRBD2 | TRBJ2-1 | TRBV6-5 | NA | CASSTTSDEQFF | TGTGCCAGCAGTACGACTAGCGATGAGCAGTTCTTC
NA | TRBJ2-1 | TRBV11-2 | NA | CASSLDSYNEQFF | TGTGCCAGCAGCTTAGACTCTTACAATGAGCAGTTCTTC
NA | TRBJ2-2 | TRBV19 | NA | CASSGAGTGELFF | TGTGCCAGTTCGGGGGCAGGCACCGGGGAGCTGTTTTTT
NA | TRBJ2-7 | TRBV27 | NA | CASSLGPEVTTYEQYF | TGTGCCAGCAGTTTAGGTCCCGAGGTAACCACCTACGAGCAGTACTTC
TRBD2 | TRBJ2-7 | TRBV18 | NA | CASSRTSGRAVAYEQYF | TGTGCCAGCTCACGGACTAGCGGGAGGGCCGTGGCCTACGAGCAGTACTTC
TRBD1 | TRBJ2-7 | TRBV12-5 | NA | CASGPGPTGTYEQYF | TGTGCTAGTGGTCCCGGGCCGACAGGGACCTACGAGCAGTACTTC
NA | TRBJ2-7 | TRBV6-5 | NA | CASSTGTDYEQYF | TGTGCCAGCAGCACCGGGACTGACTACGAGCAGTACTTC
NA | TRBJ1-4 | TRBV7-9 | NA | CASSLLGTDEKLFF | TGTGCCAGCAGCTTACTAGGGACGGACGAAAAACTGTTTTTT
NA | TRBJ1-1 | TRBV30 | NA | CAWSSGSNTEAFF | TGTGCCTGGAGTTCAGGGAGCAACACTGAAGCTTTCTTT
NA | TRBJ1-5 | TRBV7-2 | NA | CASSRTDGAPQHF | TGTGCCAGCAGCAGGACCGACGGAGCGCCCCAGCATTTT
NA | TRBJ2-5 | TRBV18 | NA | CASSPAAGTVGETQYF | TGTGCCAGCTCACCGGCGGCGGGGACGGTCGGGGAGACCCAGTACTTC
NA | TRBJ2-5 | TRBV9 | once | CASSPAGSQETQYF | TGTGCCAGCAGCCCCGCCGGGAGCCAAGAGACCCAGTACTTC
NA | TRBJ2-1 | TRBV24-1 | NA | CATSDSVGYTHNEQFF | TGTGCCACCAGTGATTCTGTGGGATATACTCACAATGAGCAGTTCTTC
TRBD1 | TRBJ2-3 | TRBV29-1 | NA | CSERDRGPTDTQYF | TGCAGCGAAAGAGACAGGGGCCCCACAGATACGCAGTATTTT
NA | TRBJ1-2 | TRBV11-2 | NA | CASSATMGATNYGYTF | TGTGCCAGCAGCGCGACTATGGGGGCTACTAACTATGGCTACACCTTC
NA | TRBJ1-4 | TRBV27 | NA | CASGRDGNEKLFF | TGTGCCAGCGGCCGGGACGGAAATGAAAAACTGTTTTTT
TRBD1 | TRBJ1-2 | TRBV7-8 | NA | CASSQDREGYGYTF | TGTGCCAGCAGCCAGGACAGGGAGGGCTATGGCTACACCTTC
NA | TRBJ1-1 | TRBV21-1 | once | CASAGTGNLNTEAFF | TGTGCCAGCGCCGGGACAGGGAATCTGAACACTGAAGCTTTCTTT
NA | TRBJ2-7 | TRBV20-1 | few | CSASGNYEQYF | TGCAGTGCTTCCGGGAACTACGAGCAGTACTTC
TRBD1 | TRBJ1-4 | TRBV11-2 | NA | CASRPRDREKLFF | TGTGCCAGCAGACCTAGGGACAGAGAAAAACTGTTTTTT